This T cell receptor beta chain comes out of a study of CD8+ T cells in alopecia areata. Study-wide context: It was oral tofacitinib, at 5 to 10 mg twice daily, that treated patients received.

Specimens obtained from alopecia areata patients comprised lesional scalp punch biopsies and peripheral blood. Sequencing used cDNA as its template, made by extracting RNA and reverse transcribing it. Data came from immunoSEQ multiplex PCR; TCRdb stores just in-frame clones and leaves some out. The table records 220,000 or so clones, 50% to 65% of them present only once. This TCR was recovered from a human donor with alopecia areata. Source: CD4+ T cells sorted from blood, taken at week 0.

The CDR3 loop reads CASSLPGAGANEQYF. The CDR3 nucleotides are TGCGCCAGCAGCCTCCCGGGGGCTGGGGCTAACGAGCAGTACTTC. This chain joins TRBV4-1 and TRBJ2-7; either TRBD1 or TRBD2 may fit D (6 bases each). Germline CDR1 is MGHRA and CDR2 is YSYEKL. V was cut by 4 bases and J by 5 bases, with 18 bases left in between. The CDR3 is 15 amino acids.